The present TCR beta chain was sequenced within a study of cytomegalovirus exposure and HLA in healthy donors. Whole-study findings and limits: In a later analysis, the majority of CMV-associated beta chains seemingly showed HLA restriction. Earlier analysis found most TCR beta V segments productive about 90% or about 30% of the time. Most TCR sequences showed up rarely, but some public TCRs showed up in many donors.

Both 60 Vbeta primers and 13 Jbeta primers went into the PCR. Only in-frame clones appear in the TCRdb table, and some are missing; sequencing was by immunoSEQ multiplex PCR. The sample carries about 160,000 clones, approximately 80% recorded once. V lost 10 bases to trimming and J lost 8 bases; unmatched junction nucleotides: 7. Germline assignment: CDR1 SNHLY and CDR2 FYNNEI. The CDR3 has 13 residues. Points on this clone: Its antigen is not known.

The source is a man in his forties in good health and CMV-seropositive. Sequenced material: PBMCs. The V gene is TRBV2, the J gene TRBJ2-3, with 12 bases matching TRBD1. The CDR3 bases are TGTGCCACCATGGGGACAGGGGGCGGTACGCAGTATTTT. It specifies CATMGTGGGTQYF.